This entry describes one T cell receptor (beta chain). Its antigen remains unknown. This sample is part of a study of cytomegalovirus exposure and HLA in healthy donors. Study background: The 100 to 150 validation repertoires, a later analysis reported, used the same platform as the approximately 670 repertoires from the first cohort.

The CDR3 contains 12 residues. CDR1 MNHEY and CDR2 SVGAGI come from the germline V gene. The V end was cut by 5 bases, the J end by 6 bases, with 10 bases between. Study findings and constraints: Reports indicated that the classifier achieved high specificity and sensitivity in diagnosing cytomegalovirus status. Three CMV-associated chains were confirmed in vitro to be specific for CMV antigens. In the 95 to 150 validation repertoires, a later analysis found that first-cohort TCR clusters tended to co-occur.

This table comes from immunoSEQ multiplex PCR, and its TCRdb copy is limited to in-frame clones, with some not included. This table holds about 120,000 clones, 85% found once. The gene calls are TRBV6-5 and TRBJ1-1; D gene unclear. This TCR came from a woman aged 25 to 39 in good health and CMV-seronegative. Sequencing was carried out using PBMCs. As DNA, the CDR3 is TGTGCCAGCAGTCCCCCCGGTCCTGAAGCTTTCTTT. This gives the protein CASSPPGPEAFF.